Below, 11 T cell receptor beta chains from the same sample are listed, as sequenced in a study of response to subunit inactivated influenza vaccine. TCRdb re-called the RT-PCR reads through MiXCR, storing one row per CDR3 protein. The sample lists about 530,000 distinct CDR3 sequences, about 12% occurring once. The sample here was PBMCs from blood, taken on the day of vaccination. These receptors were taken from a man aged 50 or older who received an inactivated influenza vaccine.

As to this clonotype: The junction departs from germline at one end; a sequencing error may be responsible. The chain joins TRBV2 to TRBJ2-5; 8 nucleotides agree with TRBD2. The CDR3 loop spans 19 amino acids. Looked up from germline, CDR1 is SNHLY and CDR2 is FYNNEI. The CDR3 loop reads CARSGGLGAFVRNQETQYF. CDR3 DNA sequence: TGTGCCCGCAGTGGGGGACTAGGGGCCTTTGTCCGCAATCAAGAGACCCAGTACTTC.

This clonotype has just a few counts. V and J are TRBV6-5 and TRBJ2-5; D may be TRBD1 or TRBD2 (5 bases each). V lost 3 bases to trimming and J lost 2 bases, with 13 bases between them. There are 15 residues in the CDR3. Germline values: CDR1 MNHEY, CDR2 SVGAGI. CDR3: CASSYIGAPQETQYF. CDR3 bases: TGTGCCAGCAGTTATATCGGGGCCCCTCAAGAGACCCAGTACTTC.

This clonotype was seen once. This chain links TRBV7-2 with TRBJ2-3; D gene uncertain. The germline V gene encodes CDR1 SGHTA and CDR2 FQGNSA. The V end was cut by 5 bases, the J end by 11 bases, with 17 bases between. The length of the CDR3 is 13 residues. CDR3 coding DNA: TGTGCCAGCAGCCTTCCCCCGGTCACCCAGCAGTATTTT. Translated, it gives CASSLPPVTQQYF.

J is TRBJ2-5 and V is TRBV7-7; D is perhaps TRBD1 (6 bases). The CDR3 is 15 amino acids. Germline CDR1 SSHAT, CDR2 FNYEAQ (reference sequence). V was shortened by 1 base and J by 0 bases, with 9 bases between the two germline ends. The CDR3 is CASSLVQGYQETQYF. The DNA for the CDR3 is TGTGCCAGCAGCTTAGTGCAGGGGTACCAAGAGACCCAGTACTTC. Looking up the rest from reference TRBV7-7 and TRBJ2-5 gives the full variable domain: GAGVSQSPRYKVTKRGQDVTLRCDPISSHATLYWYQQALGQGPEFLTYFNYEAQPDKSGLPSDRFSAERPEGSISTLTIQRTEQRDSAMYRCASSLVQGYQETQYFGPGTRLLVL.

This clonotype was counted a few times. The chain has TRBV19 and TRBJ2-5; tentative D call: TRBD2 (5 bases). The CDR3 runs to 17 residues. Germline CDR1 reads LNHDA; CDR2 reads SQIVND (reference sequence). V was trimmed by 5 bases and J by 5 bases, leaving 24 bases between them. As DNA, the CDR3 is TGTGCCAGTAGTCCCGGATCCAGCGGATCTTTATGGGAGACCCAGTACTTC. Its translation: CASSPGSSGSLWETQYF.

The table lists this clonotype with many counts. The gene calls are TRBV29-1 and TRBJ2-3; TRBD1 matches 8 bases. With V trimmed by 3 bases and J by 3 bases, 5 bases remained unmatched. The CDR3 consists of 14 residues. Germline V lookup: CDR1 SQVTM, CDR2 ANQGSEA. CDR3 residues: CSVDGRGPTDTQYF. CDR3 in DNA: TGCAGCGTTGACGGCAGGGGGCCGACAGATACGCAGTATTTT.

This clonotype was seen a handful of times. The chain carries TRBV5-1 and TRBJ2-1; the D is unclear. CDR1 is SGHRS and CDR2 is YFSETQ in the germline V gene. V lost 5 bases to trimming and J lost 3 bases, with 9 bases between them. This CDR3 comprises 13 residues. DNA for the CDR3: TGCGCCAGCAGACCGAGCATCTACAATGAGCAGTTCTTC. It specifies CASRPSIYNEQFF.

J is TRBJ1-4 and V is TRBV5-1, with TRBD1 identical over 10 bases. V shed 7 bases and J 6 bases; nucleotides not matched to a gene: 6. Per the germline V gene, CDR1 is SGHRS and CDR2 is YFSETQ. The CDR3 length is 14 residues. CDR3 nucleotide sequence: TGCGCCAGCGCCTCCGGGACAGGGGATGAAAAACTGTTTTTT. Translation gives CASASGTGDEKLFF. Together with reference TRBV5-1 and TRBJ1-4, the CDR3 gives the full variable domain: KAGVTQTPRYLIKTRGQQVTLSCSPISGHRSVSWYQQTPGQGLQFLFEYFSETQRNKGNFPGRFSGRQFSNSRSEMNVSTLELGDSALYLCASASGTGDEKLFFGSGTQLSVL.

This clonotype came up a few times. The V and J genes are TRBV28 and TRBJ2-3, with D tentatively TRBD2 (6 bases). This CDR3 contains 15 residues. V was trimmed by 6 bases and J by 0 bases, leaving 13 bases between them. Germline V lookup: CDR1 MDHEN, CDR2 SYDVKM. The DNA of the CDR3 is TGTGCCAGCAGATCTGCCGCGGGGAGCACAGATACGCAGTATTTT. This codes for CASRSAAGSTDTQYF.

This clonotype appeared many times. V gene TRBV12-3 or TRBV12-4 combines with J gene TRBJ2-7; 10 bases are a match to TRBD1. This CDR3 is 15 amino acids long. Trimming cost V 5 bases and J 0 bases; bases outside gene matches: 4. The CDR3 here is CASSKDRGSSYEQYF. The DNA for the CDR3 is TGTGCCAGCAGTAAGGACAGGGGGAGCTCCTACGAGCAGTACTTC.

This chain uses TRBV12-3 or TRBV12-4 with TRBJ2-7; D not certain. This CDR3 has 13 residues. Trimming removed 5 bases at V and 0 bases at J, with 8 bases between. The DNA of the CDR3 is TGTGCCAGCAGTACGACAAGCTCCTACGAGCAGTACTTC. It translates to CASSTTSSYEQYF.